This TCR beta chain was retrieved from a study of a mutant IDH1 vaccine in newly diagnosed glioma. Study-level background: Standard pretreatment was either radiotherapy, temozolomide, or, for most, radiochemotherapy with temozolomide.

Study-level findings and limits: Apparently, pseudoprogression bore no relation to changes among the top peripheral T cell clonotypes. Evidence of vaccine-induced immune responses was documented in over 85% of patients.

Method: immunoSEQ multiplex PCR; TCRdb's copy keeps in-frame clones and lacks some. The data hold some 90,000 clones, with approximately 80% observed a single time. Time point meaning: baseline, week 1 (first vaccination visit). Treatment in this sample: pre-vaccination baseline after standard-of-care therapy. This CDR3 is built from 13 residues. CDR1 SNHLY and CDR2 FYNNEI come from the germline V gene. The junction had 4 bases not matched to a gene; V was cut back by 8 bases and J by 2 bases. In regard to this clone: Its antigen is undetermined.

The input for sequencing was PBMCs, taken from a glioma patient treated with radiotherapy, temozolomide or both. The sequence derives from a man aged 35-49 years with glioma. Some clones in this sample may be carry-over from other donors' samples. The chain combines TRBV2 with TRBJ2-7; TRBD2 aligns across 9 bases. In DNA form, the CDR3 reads TGTGCCAGCTCAGCGGGGGGAGCCTACGAGCAGTACTTC. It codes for CASSAGGAYEQYF.